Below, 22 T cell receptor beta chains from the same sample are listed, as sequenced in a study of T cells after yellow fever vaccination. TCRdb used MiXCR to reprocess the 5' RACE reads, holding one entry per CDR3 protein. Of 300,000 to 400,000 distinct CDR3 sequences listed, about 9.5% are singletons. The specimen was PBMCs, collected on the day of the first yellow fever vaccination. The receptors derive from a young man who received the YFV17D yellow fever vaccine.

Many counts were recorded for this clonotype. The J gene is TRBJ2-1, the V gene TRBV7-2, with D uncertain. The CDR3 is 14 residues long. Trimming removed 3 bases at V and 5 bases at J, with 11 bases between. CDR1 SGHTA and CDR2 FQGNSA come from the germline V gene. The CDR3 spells CASSFDGHHNEQFF. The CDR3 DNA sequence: TGTGCCAGCAGCTTTGACGGCCATCACAATGAGCAGTTCTTC.

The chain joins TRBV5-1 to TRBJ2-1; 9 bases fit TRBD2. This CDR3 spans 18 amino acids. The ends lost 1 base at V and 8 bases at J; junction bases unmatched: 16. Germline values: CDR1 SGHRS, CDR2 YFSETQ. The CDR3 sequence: CASSLSRLAGPHGDEQFF. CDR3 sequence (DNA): TGCGCCAGCAGCTTGAGTAGGCTAGCGGGGCCCCACGGGGATGAGCAGTTCTTC.

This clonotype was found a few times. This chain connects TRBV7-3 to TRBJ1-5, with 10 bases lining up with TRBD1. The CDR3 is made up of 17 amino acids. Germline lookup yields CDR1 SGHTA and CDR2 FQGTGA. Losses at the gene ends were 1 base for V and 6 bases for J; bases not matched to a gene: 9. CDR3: CASSLNGTGVHCQPQHF. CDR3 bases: TGTGCCAGCAGCTTAAATGGGACAGGGGTGCATTGTCAGCCCCAGCATTTT.

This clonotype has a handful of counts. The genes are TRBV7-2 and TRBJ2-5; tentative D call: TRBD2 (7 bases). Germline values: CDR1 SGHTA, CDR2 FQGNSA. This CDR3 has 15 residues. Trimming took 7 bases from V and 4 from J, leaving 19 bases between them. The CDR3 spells CASNSVGGPGETQYF. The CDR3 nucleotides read TGTGCCAGCAATTCCGTGGGGGGGCCGGGAGAGACCCAGTACTTC.

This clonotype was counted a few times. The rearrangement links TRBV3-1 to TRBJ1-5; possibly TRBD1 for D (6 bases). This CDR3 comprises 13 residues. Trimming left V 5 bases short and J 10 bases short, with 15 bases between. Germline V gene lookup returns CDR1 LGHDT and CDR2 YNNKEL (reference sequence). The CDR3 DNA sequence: TGTGCCAGCAGCGGGAACAGGGTCCAACCCCAGCATTTT. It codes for CASSGNRVQPQHF.

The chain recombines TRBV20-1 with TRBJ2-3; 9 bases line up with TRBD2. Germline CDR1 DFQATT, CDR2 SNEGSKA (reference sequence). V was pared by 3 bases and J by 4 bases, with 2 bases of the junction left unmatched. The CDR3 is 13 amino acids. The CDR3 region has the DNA TGCAGTGCTAGCGGCGGGGGGGCAGATACGCAGTATTTT. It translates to CSASGGGADTQYF.

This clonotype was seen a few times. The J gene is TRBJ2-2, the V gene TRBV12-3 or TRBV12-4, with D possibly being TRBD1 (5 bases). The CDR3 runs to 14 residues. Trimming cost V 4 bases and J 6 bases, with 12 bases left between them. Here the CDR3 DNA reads TGTGCCAGCAGTTCCATGGGGCTCCCCGGGGAGCTGTTTTTT. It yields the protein CASSSMGLPGELFF.

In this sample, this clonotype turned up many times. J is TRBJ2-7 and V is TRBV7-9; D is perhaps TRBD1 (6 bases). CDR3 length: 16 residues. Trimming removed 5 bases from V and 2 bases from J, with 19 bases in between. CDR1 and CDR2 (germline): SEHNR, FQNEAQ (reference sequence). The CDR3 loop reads CASSPHPAGQTYEQYF. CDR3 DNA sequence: TGTGCCAGCAGCCCCCACCCCGCAGGACAGACCTACGAGCAGTACTTC.

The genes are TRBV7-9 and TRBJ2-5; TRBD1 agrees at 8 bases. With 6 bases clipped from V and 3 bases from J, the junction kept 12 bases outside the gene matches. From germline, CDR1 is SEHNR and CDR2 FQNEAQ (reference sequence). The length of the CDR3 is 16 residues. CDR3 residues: CASSRKIGQGKETQYF. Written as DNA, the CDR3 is TGTGCCAGCAGTCGGAAAATAGGACAGGGTAAAGAGACCCAGTACTTC.

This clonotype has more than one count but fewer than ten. The CDR3 sequence is CASSQVSHRRWDEKLFF. The DNA of the CDR3 is TGTGCCTCCAGCCAAGTCAGCCACCGGAGGTGGGATGAAAAACTGTTTTTT. The chain links TRBV3-1 to TRBJ1-4; no clear D gene. Per the germline V gene, CDR1 is LGHDT and CDR2 is YNNKEL (reference sequence). The CDR3 has 17 amino acids. V was cut by 11 bases and J by 6 bases, with 28 bases left in between.

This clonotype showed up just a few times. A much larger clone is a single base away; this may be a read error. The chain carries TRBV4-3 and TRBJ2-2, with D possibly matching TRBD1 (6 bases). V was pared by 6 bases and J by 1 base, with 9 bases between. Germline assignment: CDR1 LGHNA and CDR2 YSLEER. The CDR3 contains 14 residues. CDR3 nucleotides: TGCGCCAGCAGGTCGACAGGGAACACCGGGGAGCTGTTTTTT. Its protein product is CASRSTGNTGELFF.

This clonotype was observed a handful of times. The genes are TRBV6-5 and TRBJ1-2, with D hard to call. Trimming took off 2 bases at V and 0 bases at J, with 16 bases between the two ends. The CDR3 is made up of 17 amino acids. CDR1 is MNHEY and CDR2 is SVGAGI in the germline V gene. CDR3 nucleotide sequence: TGTGCCAGCAGTTACGTGGGTTCGTTGGGAGCTAACTATGGCTACACCTTC. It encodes CASSYVGSLGANYGYTF.

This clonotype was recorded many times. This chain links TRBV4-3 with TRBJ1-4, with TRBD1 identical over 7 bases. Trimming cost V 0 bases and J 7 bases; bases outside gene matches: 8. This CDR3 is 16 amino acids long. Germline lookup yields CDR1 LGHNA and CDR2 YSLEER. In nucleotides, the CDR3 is TGCGCCAGCAGCCAAGATCAAAAGGGGGCGAGTGAAAAACTGTTTTTT. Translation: CASSQDQKGASEKLFF.

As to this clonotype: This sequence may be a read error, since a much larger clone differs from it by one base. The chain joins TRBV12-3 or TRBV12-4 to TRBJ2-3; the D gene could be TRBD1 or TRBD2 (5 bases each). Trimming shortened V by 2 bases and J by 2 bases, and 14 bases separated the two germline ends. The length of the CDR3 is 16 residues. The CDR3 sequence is CASSLRQRALTDTQYF. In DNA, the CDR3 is TGTGCCAGCAGTTTAAGACAGAGGGCCCTCACAGATACGCAGTATTTT.

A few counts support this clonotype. CDR3 region: CASGVSGDTQYF. The CDR3 bases are TGCGCCAGCGGGGTATCGGGAGATACGCAGTATTTT. The chain links TRBV5-1 to TRBJ2-3, with no clear D. The V and J ends lost 7 bases and 5 bases respectively, with 11 bases between them. CDR1 and CDR2 (germline): SGHRS, YFSETQ. This CDR3 region has 12 residues.

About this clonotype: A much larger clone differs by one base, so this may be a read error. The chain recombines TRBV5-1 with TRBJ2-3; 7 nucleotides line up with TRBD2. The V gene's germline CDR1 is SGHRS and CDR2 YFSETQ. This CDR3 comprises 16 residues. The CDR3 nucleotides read TGCGCCAGCAGCTTGAGGGATAGCGGGTCCACAGATACGCCGTATTTT. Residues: CASSLRDSGSTDTPYF.

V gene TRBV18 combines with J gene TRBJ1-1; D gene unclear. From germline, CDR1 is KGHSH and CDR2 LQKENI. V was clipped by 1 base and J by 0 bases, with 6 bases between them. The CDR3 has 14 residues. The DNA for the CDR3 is TGTGCCAGCTCACCACTTAGCATGAACACTGAAGCTTTCTTT. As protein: CASSPLSMNTEAFF.

In DNA, the CDR3 is TGCGCCAGCAGTTCGGGAGCGGGGGGGCCCTACGAGCAGTACTTC. Translated: CASSSGAGGPYEQYF. V usage is TRBV5-1 and J usage is TRBJ2-7, with 10 bases aligning to TRBD2. Germline V CDR1 and CDR2: SGHRS, YFSETQ. The CDR3 spans 15 residues. V lost 5 bases, J lost 2 bases, and 7 bases stayed unmatched.

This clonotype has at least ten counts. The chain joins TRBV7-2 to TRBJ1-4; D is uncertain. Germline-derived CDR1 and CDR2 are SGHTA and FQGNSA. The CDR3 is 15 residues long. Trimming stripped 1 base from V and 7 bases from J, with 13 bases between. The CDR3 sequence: CASSLGWQKGEKLFF. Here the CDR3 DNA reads TGTGCCAGCAGCTTAGGGTGGCAGAAGGGTGAAAAACTGTTTTTT. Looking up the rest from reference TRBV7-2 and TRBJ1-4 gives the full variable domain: GAGVSQSPSNKVTEKGKDVELRCDPISGHTALYWYRQSLGQGLEFLIYFQGNSAPDKSGLPSDRFSAERTGGSVSTLTIQRTQQEDSAVYLCASSLGWQKGEKLFFGSGTQLSVL.

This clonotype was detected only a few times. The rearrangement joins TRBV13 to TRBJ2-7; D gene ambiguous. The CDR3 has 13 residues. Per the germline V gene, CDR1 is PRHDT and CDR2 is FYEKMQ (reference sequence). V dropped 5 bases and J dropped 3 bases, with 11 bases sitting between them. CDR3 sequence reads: CASSRRTDYEQYV. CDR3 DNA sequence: TGTGCCAGCAGCCGCCGGACGGACTACGAGCAGTACGTC.

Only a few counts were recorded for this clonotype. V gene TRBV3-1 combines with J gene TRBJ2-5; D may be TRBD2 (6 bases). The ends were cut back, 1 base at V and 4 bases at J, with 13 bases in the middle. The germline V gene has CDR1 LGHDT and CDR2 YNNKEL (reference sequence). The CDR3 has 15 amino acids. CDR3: CASSQVSGGRETQYF. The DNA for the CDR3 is TGTGCCAGCAGCCAAGTTTCCGGGGGAAGAGAGACCCAGTACTTC.

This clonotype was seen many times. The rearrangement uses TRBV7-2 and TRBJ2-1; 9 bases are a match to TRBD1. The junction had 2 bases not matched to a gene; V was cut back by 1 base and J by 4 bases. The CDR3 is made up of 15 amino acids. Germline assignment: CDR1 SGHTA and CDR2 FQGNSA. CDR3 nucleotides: TGTGCCAGCAGCTTAGGACAGGGGGATTACAATGAGCAGTTCTTC. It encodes CASSLGQGDYNEQFF.